Presented here are 4 T cell receptor beta chains from one specimen sequenced in a study of blood T cell repertoires in COVID-19. Only in-frame clones appear in the TCRdb table, and some are missing; sequencing was by immunoSEQ multiplex PCR. The sample has 200,000 to 300,000 clones; about 87% are singletons. The sample was PBMCs or T cells enriched from blood (not recorded which). These TCRs come from a woman in her thirties or forties with acute COVID-19.

The sample holds one count of this clone. Here the CDR3 DNA reads TGTGCCAGCAGCTTAGAGGGGTTGAGCACTGAAGCTTTCTTT. Protein product: CASSLEGLSTEAFF. The J gene is TRBJ1-1, the V gene TRBV7-2; TRBD1 might be the D (5 bases). Trimming stripped 1 base from V and 4 bases from J, with 10 bases between. The CDR3 contains 14 residues. The germline V gene has CDR1 SGHTA and CDR2 FQGNSA.

J is TRBJ2-1 and V is TRBV11-3; 12 bases line up with TRBD2. The CDR3 runs to 15 residues. The V and J ends lost 4 bases and 8 bases, in that order; junction bases with no gene match: 6. Germline V gene sequence: CDR1 SGHNT, CDR2 YENEEA. The CDR3 nucleotides read TGTGCCAGCAGCTCCTGGACTAGCGGGATCGATGAGCAGTTCTTC. As protein: CASSSWTSGIDEQFF.

The J gene is TRBJ2-3, the V gene TRBV19; tentative D call: TRBD1 (5 bases). The CDR3 runs to 16 residues. CDR1 and CDR2 from the germline V gene are LNHDA and SQIVND (reference sequence). V was clipped by 1 base and J by 0 bases, with 11 bases between them. The CDR3 sequence is CASSIGGRPSTDTQYF. CDR3 nucleotides: TGTGCCAGTAGTATAGGGGGCAGGCCCAGCACAGATACGCAGTATTTT.

The chain is built from TRBV9 and TRBJ1-2; D possibly corresponds to TRBD1 (6 bases). V was clipped by 3 bases and J by 5 bases, with 23 bases between them. From germline, CDR1 is SGDLS and CDR2 YYNGEE. This CDR3 has 17 residues. CDR3 protein: CASSGHLLGQSPYGYTF. The CDR3 DNA sequence: TGTGCCAGCAGCGGACACCTGCTCGGACAGTCACCATATGGCTACACCTTC.